The rows below give T cell receptor beta chains drawn from one sample of a study of shared clonotypes between healthy human individuals. TCRdb's copy holds only in-frame clones and misses some; the assay was immunoSEQ multiplex PCR. Of about 2.1 million clones listed, 93% are singletons. The source material was naive CD8+ T cells from PBMCs. The origin of the receptors is a man aged 18 to 29 in good health. Some clones in this sample may be carry-over from other donors' samples. Both conserved end residues are part of each CDR3. Fields, in order: V gene, clone size, CDR3 protein. Clone size is shown for a subset of rows, as once, few, many or a class of expanded clone.

TRBV19,NA,CASRELAGTTDTQYF
TRBV28,NA,CASSLYGTGGQYEQYF
TRBV9,NA,CASTGLGGNEQFF
TRBV9,NA,CASSEGTPETQYF
TRBV11-2,once,CASSLAGLAYEQYF
TRBV7-8,NA,CASSAGGRNQPQHF
TRBV18,once,CASSPNPGATGTGELFF
TRBV2,NA,CASRDDSGSYNEQFF
TRBV7-9,NA,CAGRTGETQYF
TRBV6-6,NA,CASSSLWRSNEQFF
TRBV5-5,NA,CASSKQGVSGTDTQYF
TRBV4-3,NA,CASSRRESSTDTQYF